This T cell receptor beta chain was profiled in a study of CXCR3-negative and CXCR3-positive naive CD8 T cells. The sorter processed each CD8+ T cell subset in triplicate at 250,000 to 300,000 cells apiece. TRB cDNA was prepared as libraries by UMI-labeled 5' RACE. Reprocessing the 5' RACE reads, TCRdb reports a single entry for every CDR3 protein and omits DNA. In all, the sample yields tens of thousands of distinct CDR3 sequences. The study, taken as a whole, reports: Memory cells showed distinct TRBV-TRBJ patterns, while the two naive subsets matched.

Germline lookup yields CDR1 SGHAT and CDR2 FQNNGV. This CDR3 region has 17 residues. For this clonotype: The target antigen is unknown.

The clonotype comes from a human donor in good health. Some clones in this sample may be carry-over from other donors' samples. The source material was naive CXCR3- CD8+ T cells from blood. Noted subset: CD45RO-CCR7+CD27+CD95- naive CD8+ T cells lacking CXCR3 (TNR3-). V is TRBV11-2 and J is TRBJ2-2; TCRdb returns TRBD2, unconfirmable since there is no DNA. The CDR3 reads CASSGGSDKRNTGELFF.